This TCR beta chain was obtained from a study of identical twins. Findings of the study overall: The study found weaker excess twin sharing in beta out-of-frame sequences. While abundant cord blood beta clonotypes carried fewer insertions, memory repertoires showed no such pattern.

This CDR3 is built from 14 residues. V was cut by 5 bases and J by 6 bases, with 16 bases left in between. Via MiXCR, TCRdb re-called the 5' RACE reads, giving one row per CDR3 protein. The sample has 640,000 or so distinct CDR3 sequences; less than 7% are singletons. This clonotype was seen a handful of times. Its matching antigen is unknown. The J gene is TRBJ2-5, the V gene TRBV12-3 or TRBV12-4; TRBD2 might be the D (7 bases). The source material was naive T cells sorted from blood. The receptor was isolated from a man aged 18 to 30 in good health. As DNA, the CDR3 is TGTGCCAGCAGTCCCCGGGGGGCGGTAAAGACCCAGTACTTC. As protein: CASSPRGAVKTQYF.